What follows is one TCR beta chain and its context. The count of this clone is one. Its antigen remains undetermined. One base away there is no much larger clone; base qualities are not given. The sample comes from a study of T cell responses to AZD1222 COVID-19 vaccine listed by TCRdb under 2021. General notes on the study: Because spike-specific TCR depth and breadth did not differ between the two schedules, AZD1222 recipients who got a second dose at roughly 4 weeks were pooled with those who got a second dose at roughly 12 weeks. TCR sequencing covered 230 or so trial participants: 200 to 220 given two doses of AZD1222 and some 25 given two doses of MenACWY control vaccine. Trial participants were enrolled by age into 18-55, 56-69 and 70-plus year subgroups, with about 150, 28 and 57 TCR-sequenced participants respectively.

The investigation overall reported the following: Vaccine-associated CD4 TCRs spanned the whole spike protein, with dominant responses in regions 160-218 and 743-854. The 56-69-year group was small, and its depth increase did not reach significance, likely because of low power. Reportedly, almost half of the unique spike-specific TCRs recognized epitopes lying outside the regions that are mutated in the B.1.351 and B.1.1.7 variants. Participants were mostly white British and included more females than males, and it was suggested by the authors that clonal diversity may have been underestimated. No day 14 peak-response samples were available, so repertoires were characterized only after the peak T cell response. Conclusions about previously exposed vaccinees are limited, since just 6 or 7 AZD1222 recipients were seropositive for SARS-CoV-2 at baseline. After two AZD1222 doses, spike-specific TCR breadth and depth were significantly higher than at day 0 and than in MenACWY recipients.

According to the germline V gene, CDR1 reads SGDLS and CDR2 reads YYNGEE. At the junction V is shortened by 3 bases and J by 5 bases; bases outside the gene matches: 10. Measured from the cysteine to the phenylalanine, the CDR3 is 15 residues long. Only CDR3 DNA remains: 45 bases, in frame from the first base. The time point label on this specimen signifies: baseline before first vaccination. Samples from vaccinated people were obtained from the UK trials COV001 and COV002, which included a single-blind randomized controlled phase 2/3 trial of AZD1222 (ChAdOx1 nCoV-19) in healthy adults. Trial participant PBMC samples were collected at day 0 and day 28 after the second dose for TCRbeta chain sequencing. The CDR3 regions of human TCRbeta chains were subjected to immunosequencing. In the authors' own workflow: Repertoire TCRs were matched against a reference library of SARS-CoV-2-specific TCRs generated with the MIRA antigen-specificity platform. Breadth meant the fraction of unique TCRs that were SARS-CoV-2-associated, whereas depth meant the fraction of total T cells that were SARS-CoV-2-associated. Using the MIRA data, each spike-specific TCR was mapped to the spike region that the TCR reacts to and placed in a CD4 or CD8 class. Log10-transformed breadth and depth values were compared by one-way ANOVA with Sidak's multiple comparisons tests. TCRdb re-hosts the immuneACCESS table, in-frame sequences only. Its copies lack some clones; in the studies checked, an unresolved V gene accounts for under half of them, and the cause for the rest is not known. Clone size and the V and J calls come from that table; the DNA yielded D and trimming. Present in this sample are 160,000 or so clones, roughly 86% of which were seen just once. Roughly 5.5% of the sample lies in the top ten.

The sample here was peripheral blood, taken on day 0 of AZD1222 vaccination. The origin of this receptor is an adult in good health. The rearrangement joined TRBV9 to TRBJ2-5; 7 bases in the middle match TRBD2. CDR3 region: CASSEGGSWGETQYF. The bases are TGTGCCAGCAGCGAGGGCGGGAGTTGGGGGGAGACCCAGTACTTC.